This entry lists 5 T cell receptor beta chains sequenced from one sample in a study of cytomegalovirus exposure and HLA in healthy donors. Primers for the PCR totalled 60 Vbeta and 13 Jbeta. Assay: immunoSEQ multiplex PCR; the TCRdb copy retains only in-frame clones and omits some. The sample holds about 160,000 clones; around four fifths are singletons and the top ten take 0.95% to 1.5%. The sample consisted of PBMCs. These TCRs come from a boy between 2 and 10 years old in good health and CMV-seronegative.

This clone has only one observation. The chain combines TRBV14 with TRBJ2-7, with 7 bases aligning to TRBD1. The V gene's germline CDR1 is SGHDN and CDR2 FVKESK. The CDR3 spans 14 residues. Trimming cost V 4 bases and J 5 bases; bases outside gene matches: 8. CDR3 sequence reads: CASSRGQVRDEQYF. The CDR3 nucleotides read TGTGCCAGCAGCCGCGGACAGGTCCGCGACGAGCAGTACTTC.

The rearrangement links TRBV27 to TRBJ2-5; 10 bases are shared with TRBD2. The trim removed 7 bases at V and 2 bases at J, leaving 7 bases unmatched. Germline CDR1 and CDR2: MNHEY and SMNVEV (reference sequence). This CDR3 comprises 15 residues. This CDR3 is CASKNERGGQETQYF. Here the CDR3 DNA reads TGTGCCAGCAAAAACGAGCGGGGGGGTCAAGAGACCCAGTACTTC.

This rearrangement joins TRBV2 to TRBJ2-7; 8 bases are shared with TRBD2. The CDR3 covers 14 residues. From germline, CDR1 is SNHLY and CDR2 FYNNEI. Unmatched junction bases numbered 6, after V lost 4 bases and J lost 4 bases. The CDR3, as DNA: TGTGCCAGCAGTGGTGGGGCGGGGGGATACGAGCAGTACGTC. Translated: CASSGGAGGYEQYV.

The gene calls are TRBV7-9 and TRBJ1-3, with D unclear. The V gene lost 6 bases and the J gene lost 4 bases, with 19 bases spanning the gap. Germline V CDR1 and CDR2: SEHNR, FQNEAQ (reference sequence). The CDR3 covers 16 residues. The CDR3 nucleotides read TGTGCCAGCAGTTCGACCATCGGGTTAGGAGGAAACACCATATATTTT. Its protein product is CASSSTIGLGGNTIYF.

CDR3 in DNA: TGTGCCAGCAGCCCGGGACTTGGAAACACCATATATTTT. Amino acid sequence: CASSPGLGNTIYF. The gene calls are TRBV28 and TRBJ1-3, with TRBD1 as a possible D gene (5 bases). This CDR3 comprises 13 residues. From germline, CDR1 is MDHEN and CDR2 SYDVKM. V lost 6 bases and J 3 bases, leaving 9 bases between the germline ends. Complete variable domain (other parts from reference TRBV28 and TRBJ1-3): DVKVTQSSRYLVKRTGEKVFLECVQDMDHENMFWYRQDPGLGLRLIYFSYDVKMKEKGDIPEGYSVSREKKERFSLILESASTNQTSMYLCASSPGLGNTIYFGEGSWLTVV.